Presented here are 18 T cell receptor beta chains from one specimen sequenced in a study of identical twins. From the 5' RACE reads, TCRdb called clonotypes with MiXCR, one entry per CDR3 protein. The sample has 450,000 or so distinct CDR3 sequences; approximately 24% are singletons. These data also featured in a second study, about T cells expressing NK-cell markers.

The material sequenced was CD4+ T cells sorted from blood. These TCRs come from a woman aged 18 to 35 in good health.

At least ten counts were recorded for this clonotype. The J gene is TRBJ1-1, the V gene TRBV7-9; a possible D gene is TRBD1 (6 bases). The CDR3 runs 16 residues. Germline V lookup: CDR1 SEHNR, CDR2 FQNEAQ (reference sequence). V lost 5 bases, J lost 2 bases, and 18 bases lay in between. The CDR3 DNA is TGTGCCAGCAGCCGCGAAATGGGGGGCTCTAACACTGAAGCTTTCTTT. It codes for CASSREMGGSNTEAFF.

This clonotype occurred a few times. V is TRBV5-1 and J is TRBJ1-6; D possibly corresponds to TRBD1 (5 bases). V shed 5 bases and J shed 5 bases, with 11 bases lying between them. The CDR3 extends over 14 amino acids. Germline-derived CDR1 and CDR2 are SGHRS and YFSETQ. This CDR3 reads CASRVTGDNSPLHF. In DNA, the CDR3 is TGCGCCAGCAGGGTCACAGGAGATAATTCACCCCTCCACTTT.

The V call is TRBV4-3, the J call TRBJ2-7, with D possibly being TRBD2 (6 bases). CDR3 length: 14 amino acids. The germline V gene has CDR1 LGHNA and CDR2 YSLEER. Trimming took 6 bases from V and 6 from J, leaving 18 bases between them. CDR3 in DNA: TGCGCCAGCAGATCGGAGGGCCCCCGCGGCGAGCAGTACTTC. As protein: CASRSEGPRGEQYF.

V gene TRBV7-2 combines with J gene TRBJ2-3; 13 bases are shared with TRBD2. The J segment lost 4 bases and the V segment lost 5 bases, leaving 6 bases of the junction unmatched. Germline V CDR1 and CDR2: SGHTA, FQGNSA. The CDR3 extends over 16 amino acids. CDR3 DNA sequence: TGTGCCAGCAGCGGACGACTAGCGGGGGGCCCAGATACGCAGTATTTT. It translates to CASSGRLAGGPDTQYF.

This chain joins TRBV29-1 and TRBJ2-3, with D perhaps matching TRBD1 or TRBD2 (6 bases each). V was clipped by 7 bases and J by 5 bases, with 19 bases between them. The germline V gene has CDR1 SQVTM and CDR2 ANQGSEA. The CDR3 consists of 14 residues. The CDR3 DNA reads as TGCAGCGCTGGAGGAGGGGGACCTCGAGATACGCAGTATTTT. Translating gives CSAGGGGPRDTQYF.

The sample holds a few counts of this clonotype. The chain combines TRBV5-6 with TRBJ2-1, with D perhaps matching TRBD1 or TRBD2 (5 bases each). Germline V gene sequence: CDR1 SGHDT, CDR2 YYEEEE. CDR3 size: 15 residues. V was cut by 0 bases and J by 2 bases, with 9 bases left in between. The CDR3 region has the DNA TGTGCCAGCAGCTTGGCGGGACGGACCTACAATGAGCAGTTCTTC. Residues: CASSLAGRTYNEQFF.

Details on this clonotype: The CDR3 carries no conserved terminal phenylalanine or tryptophan, so it likely arises from a read error. CDR3 coding DNA: TGTGCCAGCAGCCCAAAGGCTAGCGGGGGCTCCTACAATGAGCAGTTCCTC. This gives the protein CASSPKASGGSYNEQFL. The rearrangement links TRBV7-3 to TRBJ2-1; 10 bases are a match to TRBD2. V was pared by 5 bases and J by 0 bases, with 7 bases of the junction left unmatched. The length of the CDR3 is 17 residues. Germline lookup yields CDR1 SGHTA and CDR2 FQGTGA.

The CDR3 DNA is TGTGCCAGCAGCGCGCAGTCCGGAGATACGCAGTATTTT. This sequence encodes CASSAQSGDTQYF. The chain is built from TRBV11-2 and TRBJ2-3; the D is unclear. The CDR3 has 13 residues. V lost 5 bases, J lost 5 bases, and 11 bases lay in between. Germline lookup yields CDR1 SGHAT and CDR2 FQNNGV.

This clonotype was observed a few times. The rearrangement uses TRBV29-1 and TRBJ2-1; TRBD2 matches at 16 bases. Germline V lookup: CDR1 SQVTM, CDR2 ANQGSEA. The CDR3 loop spans 16 amino acids. After removal of 5 bases from V and 7 bases from J, the junction contained 8 bases not matched to a gene. CDR3 amino acids: CSVSGLAGGPSNEQFF. The CDR3 DNA is TGCAGCGTTTCGGGACTAGCGGGAGGGCCGTCGAATGAGCAGTTCTTC.

The rearrangement links TRBV5-4 to TRBJ2-1, with 12 bases that match TRBD2. The V segment lost 2 bases and the J segment 6 bases; nucleotides outside the gene matches: 3. Germline-derived CDR1 and CDR2 are SGHNT and YYREEE (reference sequence). The CDR3 sequence is 15 residues long. The DNA of the CDR3 is TGTGCCAGCAGCTTACCTAGCGGGAGGGGCAATGAGCAGTTCTTC. This gives the protein CASSLPSGRGNEQFF.

This clonotype came up a few times. V usage is TRBV12-3 or TRBV12-4 and J usage is TRBJ1-2, with D maybe TRBD1 (6 bases). This CDR3 is built from 13 residues. Trimming left V 6 bases short and J 8 bases short, with 16 bases between. This chain's CDR3 is CASRYGGAPGYTF. Written as DNA, the CDR3 is TGTGCCAGCAGATACGGGGGGGCGCCGGGCTACACCTTC.

The chain links TRBV19 to TRBJ2-5; D is uncertain. Deletions cut 3 bases from V and 7 bases from J, with 12 bases between. The germline V gene encodes CDR1 LNHDA and CDR2 SQIVND (reference sequence). This CDR3 comprises 13 residues. The CDR3 loop reads CASSMSITRTQYF. The CDR3, as DNA: TGTGCCAGTAGTATGTCGATAACCAGGACCCAGTACTTC. Full variable domain (missing parts from reference TRBV19 and TRBJ2-5): DGGITQSPKYLFRKEGQNVTLSCEQNLNHDAMYWYRQDPGQGLRLIYYSQIVNDFQKGDIAEGYSVSREKKESFPLTVTSAQKNPTAFYLCASSMSITRTQYFGPGTRLLVL.

This clonotype appeared once. The V gene is TRBV7-8, the J gene TRBJ1-1; maybe TRBD1 (5 bases). Germline-derived CDR1 and CDR2 are SGHVS and FQNEAQ. CDR3 length: 12 residues. V was trimmed by 1 base and J by 9 bases, leaving 9 bases between them. The CDR3 sequence: CASSLGQGQAFF. In DNA form, the CDR3 reads TGTGCCAGCAGCTTAGGGCAGGGCCAAGCTTTCTTT.

J is TRBJ1-1 and V is TRBV20-1; the D is unclear. This CDR3 spans 14 amino acids. Germline lookup yields CDR1 DFQATT and CDR2 SNEGSKA (reference sequence). Deletions cut 6 bases from V and 4 bases from J, with 18 bases between. CDR3 in DNA: TGCAGTGCCAACCCGGGTGGGAAACGCACTGAAGCTTTCTTT. This encodes CSANPGGKRTEAFF.

The table lists this clonotype with a few counts. V gene TRBV5-1 combines with J gene TRBJ1-2, with 8 bases aligning to TRBD1. J was trimmed by 3 bases and V by 0 bases; bases with no gene match: 1. In germline, CDR1 is SGHRS, CDR2 YFSETQ. The CDR3 runs to 14 residues. CDR3 sequence: CASSLGGQDYGYTF. CDR3 DNA: TGCGCCAGCAGCTTGGGGGGACAGGACTATGGCTACACCTTC.

This clonotype was recorded a few times. V gene TRBV10-3 combines with J gene TRBJ2-7; the D is unclear. V lost 4 bases and J lost 2, with 6 bases in between. This CDR3 has 12 amino acids. CDR1 is ENHRY and CDR2 is SYGVKD in the germline V gene. DNA of the CDR3: TGTGCCATCAGTGGTAATCCCTACGAGCAGTACTTC. It is translated as CAISGNPYEQYF.

The chain couples TRBV19 to TRBJ1-1; D unclear. The CDR3 runs 14 residues. Germline V gene lookup returns CDR1 LNHDA and CDR2 SQIVND (reference sequence). V dropped 2 bases and J dropped 6 bases, with 13 bases sitting between them. The chain's CDR3 is CASSIKAVVPEAFF. In DNA, the CDR3 is TGTGCCAGTAGTATAAAGGCCGTCGTACCTGAAGCTTTCTTT.

The CDR3 loop reads CSARNSGRDDEQFF. In nucleotides, the CDR3 is TGCAGTGCTAGAAATAGCGGGAGGGACGATGAGCAGTTCTTC. The chain employs TRBV20-1 and TRBJ2-1, with TRBD2 identical over 11 bases. Germline CDR1 and CDR2: DFQATT and SNEGSKA (reference sequence). The CDR3 runs to 14 residues. V lost 2 bases to trimming and J lost 8 bases; unmatched junction nucleotides: 5.